This T cell receptor beta chain was captured in a study of cytomegalovirus exposure and HLA in healthy donors. Broader study findings: Upon later analysis, TCR association rates were observed to vary by HLA locus, being highest for DRB1 and lowest for HLA-C. The authors listed approximately 160 TCR beta chains as cytomegalovirus-associated. Specificity for CMV antigens was confirmed in vitro for a few of the CMV-associated chains.

About this clone itself: Its matching antigen is unknown.

Germline CDR1 and CDR2: DFQATT and SNEGSKA (reference sequence). CDR3 size: 11 residues. Trimming removed 0 bases at V and 8 bases at J, with 7 bases between. Despite likely unrecorded immune exposures, the donors were nominally healthy at the time of sampling. Use of 60 Vbeta and 13 Jbeta primers characterized the PCR. Profiling relied on immunoSEQ multiplex PCR, and the TCRdb table lists in-frame clones only, not all of them. The table has 150,000 to 160,000 clones, around 81% seen once. The rearrangement joins TRBV20-1 to TRBJ1-2; the D is unclear. The sequence was obtained from a woman in her forties in good health and CMV-seropositive. The sequenced material came from PBMCs. The chain's CDR3 is CSARDQVGYTF. In DNA, the CDR3 is TGCAGTGCTAGAGATCAGGTCGGCTACACCTTC.